This T cell receptor (beta chain) was identified during a study of CD8 T cells in ankylosing spondylitis. Study results and limitations: A TCR beta motif of about 8 highly homologous variants seemed to mark ankylosing spondylitis blood. Relatively rare in peripheral blood, disease-linked clones were also CD8+.

The CDR3 is made up of 14 amino acids. Trimming took 5 bases from V and 2 from J, leaving 15 bases between them. Germline values: CDR1 SQVTM, CDR2 ANQGSEA. For TCR beta, libraries came from quantitative 5'-RACE with molecular barcodes. TCRdb re-called the 5' RACE reads with MiXCR, one entry per CDR3 protein. The sample comprises 30,000 to 35,000 distinct CDR3 sequences, 30% of which are singletons, and less than 55% rests with the top ten. This clonotype turned up a few times. As yet, its antigen is unknown. V is TRBV29-1 and J is TRBJ1-1; perhaps TRBD1 as D (6 bases). This TCR was recovered from a male donor with ankylosing spondylitis. Material for sequencing was synovial fluid, either unsorted or a sorted T cell fraction (not recorded which). The CDR3 loop is CSVLDTGTNTEAFF. The CDR3 region has the DNA TGCAGCGTTTTAGATACAGGGACCAACACTGAAGCTTTCTTT.